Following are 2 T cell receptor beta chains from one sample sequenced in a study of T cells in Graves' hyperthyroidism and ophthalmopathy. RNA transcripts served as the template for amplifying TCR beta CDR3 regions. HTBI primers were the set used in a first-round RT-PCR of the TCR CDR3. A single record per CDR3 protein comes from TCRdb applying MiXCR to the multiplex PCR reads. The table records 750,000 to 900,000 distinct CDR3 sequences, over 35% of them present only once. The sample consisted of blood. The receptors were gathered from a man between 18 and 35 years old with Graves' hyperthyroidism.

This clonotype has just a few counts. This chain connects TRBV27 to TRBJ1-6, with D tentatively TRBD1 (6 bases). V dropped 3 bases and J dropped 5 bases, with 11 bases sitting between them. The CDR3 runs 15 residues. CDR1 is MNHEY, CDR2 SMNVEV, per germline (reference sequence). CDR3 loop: CASSFTGRDNSPLHF. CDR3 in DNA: TGTGCCAGCAGTTTCACAGGGAGAGATAATTCACCCCTCCACTTT.

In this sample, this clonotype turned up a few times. Here the CDR3 reads CASTSPEVLYEQYF. The CDR3 DNA reads TGTGCCAGCACCTCACCCGAAGTTCTGTACGAGCAGTACTTC. V usage is TRBV6-2 or TRBV6-3 and J usage is TRBJ2-7; D gene unclear. V shed 7 bases and J shed 4 bases, with 17 bases lying between them. Germline assignment: CDR1 MNHEY and CDR2 SVGEGT. CDR3 length: 14 amino acids.